This T cell receptor (beta chain) was identified during a study of vaccination effects on CD4 cells after COVID-19. TCRdb's copy holds only in-frame clones and misses some; the assay was immunoSEQ multiplex PCR. This sample carries 66,000 or so clones, around 74% of them seen once, and the ten largest clones take 2% to 2.5%. Researchers isolated CD4+ T cells once approximately ten days of culture had elapsed. Every participant took two doses of the BNT162b2 or mRNA-1273 vaccine. On days 3 and 7, fresh IL-2 medium replaced half the medium. The CDR3 covers 14 residues. CDR1 and CDR2 (germline): SGHTA, FQGTGA. V was clipped by 4 bases and J by 7 bases; unmatched bases: 3. Study-wide results and limits: Healthy vaccinees' vaccine-induced clones included only 1 of 255 cross-reacting with common cold coronaviruses.

Points on this clone: Antigen: not known.

The sequence derives from a human donor who received a COVID-19 vaccine. V is TRBV7-3 and J is TRBJ2-2; 10 positions match TRBD2. The sample was CD4+ T cells from PBMCs cultured without peptide, taken after COVID-19 vaccination. In DNA form, the CDR3 reads TGTGCCAGCAGCTCGGGACTAGCGAGCGGGGAGCTGTTTTTT. The encoded protein is CASSSGLASGELFF. Complete variable domain (other parts from reference TRBV7-3 and TRBJ2-2): GAGVSQTPSNKVTEKGKYVELRCDPISGHTALYWYRQSLGQGPEFLIYFQGTGAADDSGLPNDRFFAVRPEGSVSTLKIQRTERGDSAVYLCASSSGLASGELFFGEGSRLTVL.